Listed below are T cell receptor beta chains from one sample, sequenced in a study of blood T cell repertoires in COVID-19. Repertoires were generated with immunoSEQ multiplex PCR, while TCRdb's copy carries only in-frame clones and drops some. In the table there are roughly 260,000 clones, approximately 89% of which are singletons. Sequences were obtained from PBMCs or T cells enriched from blood (not recorded which). The origin of the receptors is a woman aged 18-29 years who had recovered from COVID-19. CDR3s include the opening cysteine and the closing phenylalanine or tryptophan. D genes are given only for firm matches. Clone size is given for some rows only: seen once, a few or many times, or a class if the clone is expanded.

>TRBD1|TRBV18|TRBJ1-3|once
TGTGCCAGCAGAAACAGGGGCGGAACCATGCAAACCGGAAACACCATATATTTT
CASRNRGGTMQTGNTIYF
>.|TRBV5-5|TRBJ1-1|.
TGTGCCAGCAGCTTGGGCCTCCGGGGGAGGTGGCCACCTGAAGCTTTCTTT
CASSLGLRGRWPPEAFF
>.|TRBV6-2/TRBV6-3|TRBJ1-5|.
TGTGCCAGCAGCCGGACTCAGGAAGGCAATCAGCCCCAGCATTTT
CASSRTQEGNQPQHF
>.|TRBV6-2/TRBV6-3|TRBJ1-1|.
TGTGCCAGCAGTTATCAGGGGAACACTGAAGCTTTCTTT
CASSYQGNTEAFF
>TRBD2|TRBV6-2/TRBV6-3|TRBJ2-3|.
TGTGCCAGCAGTGCGGCCCCACGGGGGGGGAAAGATACGCAGTATTTT
CASSAAPRGGKDTQYF
>.|TRBV27|TRBJ2-1|once
TGTGCCAGCAGCCCTCTAGCGCAGGAGAACTACAATGAGCAGTTCTTC
CASSPLAQENYNEQFF
>.|TRBV18|TRBJ2-3|.
TGTGCCAGCTCAACTGACATCACAGATACGCAGTATTTT
CASSTDITDTQYF
>.|TRBV19|TRBJ2-3|once
TGTGCCAGTAGGGCAGGGATAAGCGGGAGCACAGATACGCAGTATTTT
CASRAGISGSTDTQYF
>.|TRBV4-1|TRBJ2-7|.
TGCGCCAGCAGCCAAGCCCAAGCGGGTGGGTCCTACGAGCAGTACTTC
CASSQAQAGGSYEQYF
>TRBD2|TRBV4-3|TRBJ2-1|.
TGCGCCAGCAGCCAAGAATTTTCAGAGCGGACCGGGGGGAATGAGCAGTTCTTC
CASSQEFSERTGGNEQFF
>.|TRBV28|TRBJ1-6|.
TGTGCCAGCAACACCCGGGGGTCTTTGGATTCACCCCTCCACTTT
CASNTRGSLDSPLHF
>TRBD2|TRBV10-2|TRBJ2-1|.
TGCGCCAGCAGTGAATTTAGCGGGAGTTACAATGAGCAGTTCTTC
CASSEFSGSYNEQFF
>TRBD2|TRBV27|TRBJ2-7|.
TGTGCCAGCAGTTTACGGGGGGGTCCCGCCTACGAGCAGTACTTC
CASSLRGGPAYEQYF
>TRBD2|TRBV19|TRBJ2-1|.
TGTGCCAGTAAGGTCGCGGGAGGTCCCAATGAGCAGTTCTTC
CASKVAGGPNEQFF
>.|TRBV25-1|TRBJ2-1|.
TGTGCCAGCAGTGATTATACGGGGGATCTCTCCAATGAGCAGTTCTTC
CASSDYTGDLSNEQFF
>TRBD1|TRBV11-3|TRBJ1-6|.
TGTGCCAGCAGCCGACGGACAGGGATAAATTCACCCCTCCACTTT
CASSRRTGINSPLHF
>TRBD1|TRBV28|TRBJ2-1|.
TGTGCCAGCAGTTTTCCGAGGACAGGGGGTTATAATGAGCAGTTCTTC
CASSFPRTGGYNEQFF
>.|TRBV5-4|TRBJ2-3|.
TGTGCCAGCAGCATGCCAGGGGAAGATACGCAGTATTTT
CASSMPGEDTQYF
>TRBD1|TRBV4-2|TRBJ1-1|.
TGTGCCAGCAGCCAGGATTACAGGGGTCCCAATGAAGCTTTCTTT
CASSQDYRGPNEAFF
>TRBD2|TRBV6-5|TRBJ2-3|once
TGTGCCAGCAGGCCGGGACTAGCTATGGATACGCAGTATTTT
CASRPGLAMDTQYF
>TRBD2|TRBV19|TRBJ2-5|.
TGTGCCAGTAGTATTAGCGGGGGAGGCGAGACCCAGTACTTC
CASSISGGGETQYF
>TRBD2|TRBV5-1|TRBJ2-1|.
TGCGCCAGCAGCTTGGTGACGGGGGGAGCCGGGTCCAATGAGCAGTTCTTC
CASSLVTGGAGSNEQFF
>.|TRBV19|TRBJ1-5|.
TGTGCCACCAAGGGGGGGACGTTGGATCTGCAGCCCCAGCATTTT
CATKGGTLDLQPQHF
>.|TRBV11-2|TRBJ1-4|.
TGTGCCAGCAGCTCCTACAGAGAAAAACTGTTTTTT
CASSSYREKLFF
>TRBD1|TRBV15|TRBJ1-3|.
TGTGCCACCAGCAGAGGGGACAGGACTTCTGGAAACACCATATATTTT
CATSRGDRTSGNTIYF
>TRBD1|TRBV25-1|TRBJ1-2|.
TGTGCCAGCAGTGACGGGACAGGGGGCGCGAGAAGCTATGGCTACACCTTC
CASSDGTGGARSYGYTF
>.|TRBV6-5|TRBJ1-1|.
TGTGCCAGCAGAGAGACAGCCACTGAAGCTTTCTTT
CASRETATEAFF
>TRBD2|TRBV27|TRBJ2-3|.
TGTGCCAGCAGTCTACTACGGCGGGAGGGCCCTGATACGCAGTATTTT
CASSLLRREGPDTQYF
>.|TRBV5-1|TRBJ2-6|.
TGCGCCAGCAGCCCTGACAACTCTGGGGCCAACGTCCTGACTTTC
CASSPDNSGANVLTF
>.|TRBV6-1|TRBJ1-6|.
TGTGCCAGCAGTGAAGCGGGGGGACGGGCTTCACCCCTCCACTTT
CASSEAGGRASPLHF
>TRBD1|TRBV7-9|TRBJ1-3|.
TGTGCCAGCAGCTTGGGACAGACCTCTGGAAACACCATATATTTT
CASSLGQTSGNTIYF
>TRBD1|TRBV15|TRBJ1-3|.
TGTGCCACCAGCAGAGGCACACAGGGGCGAGACACCATATATTTT
CATSRGTQGRDTIYF
>.|TRBV25-1|TRBJ2-4|.
TGTGCCAGCAGTGAGGGAGTCGCGGCCAAAAACATTCAGTACTTC
CASSEGVAAKNIQYF
>.|TRBV29-1|TRBJ1-1|.
TGCAGCGTTGTCGGGGATGGTGAAGCTTTCTTT
CSVVGDGEAFF
>.|TRBV30|TRBJ1-5|.
TGTGCCTGGAGGCACCAGGGAAATCAGCCCCAGCATTTT
CAWRHQGNQPQHF
>TRBD1|TRBV18|TRBJ2-7|.
TGTGCCAGCTCACTCCTGGGACAGGGCTACGAGCAGTACTTC
CASSLLGQGYEQYF
>.|TRBV7-9|TRBJ1-4|.
TGTGCCAGCAGCTCGGCGGGGGATAATGAAAAACTGTTTTTT
CASSSAGDNEKLFF
>.|TRBV11-2|TRBJ1-4|.
TGTGCCAGCAGCTTAGCCCCGGGGGGGCAGAAACTGTTTTTT
CASSLAPGGQKLFF
>.|TRBV5-1|TRBJ1-5|.
TGCGCCAGTGCGGAGGGTAGCAATCAGCCCCAGCATTTT
CASAEGSNQPQHF
>TRBD2|TRBV7-2|TRBJ2-5|.
TGTGCCAGCACCCAAGGGAGGGTTCAAGAGACCCAGTACTTC
CASTQGRVQETQYF
>TRBD1|TRBV28|TRBJ1-5|.
TGTGCCAGCAGTATCGGACAGGACAATCAGCCCCAGCATTTT
CASSIGQDNQPQHF
>.|TRBV7-2|TRBJ1-2|.
TGTGCCAGCAGCTTAAGGGGAATGGACAGCTTCTATGGCTACACCTTC
CASSLRGMDSFYGYTF
>.|TRBV7-8|TRBJ2-5|.
TGTGCCAGCAGCCCGGGAGCCCAAGAGACCCAGTACTTC
CASSPGAQETQYF
>TRBD2|TRBV6-5|TRBJ2-5|.
TGTGCCAGCAATTTTAGCGGGCCGAAGGAGACCCAGTACTTC
CASNFSGPKETQYF
>.|TRBV11-3|TRBJ1-3|.
TGTGCCAGCAGCCACTTCGGGGACTCTGGAAACACCATATATTTT
CASSHFGDSGNTIYF
>.|TRBV7-8|TRBJ1-4|.
TGTGCCAGCAGCTTAGGAGGGTTTGAAAAACTGTTTTTT
CASSLGGFEKLFF
>.|TRBV11-3|TRBJ2-7|once
TGTGCCAGCCAAGGGGAAATGAACGAGCAGTACTTC
CASQGEMNEQYF
>.|TRBV28|TRBJ1-2|.
TGTGCCAGCAGTTTATGGGCTTTAGGGGTAGGCTATGGCTACACCTTC
CASSLWALGVGYGYTF
>.|TRBV3-1/TRBV3-2|TRBJ2-7|.
TGTGCCAGCAGCCAAGATTTAAACTCCTACGAGCAGTACTTC
CASSQDLNSYEQYF